This note documents a single TCR beta chain sequence. Its antigen is still unknown. This record comes from a study of T cell responses to AZD1222 COVID-19 vaccine. Here immunoSEQ multiplex PCR was the method, and the copy in TCRdb shows in-frame clones only, minus some. Among around 140,000 clones listed, approximately 92% were seen once. Study results and limitations: Spike-specific TCRs gained breadth and depth after people received two AZD1222 doses. Most donors were white British and more were female, and clonal diversity was possibly underestimated. Close to half of all spike-specific TCRs reportedly target regions of the variants that are unmutated.

Germline CDR1 is PRHDT and CDR2 is FYEKMQ (reference sequence). This CDR3 spans 16 amino acids. J was trimmed by 4 bases and V by 5 bases; bases with no gene match: 11. This specimen was peripheral blood, taken on day 0 of AZD1222 vaccination. The rearrangement joins TRBV13 to TRBJ1-2; 9 bases match TRBD1. This clonotype was obtained from an adult in good health. Written as DNA, the CDR3 is TGTGCCAGCAGCGACGGGACAGGGAAGATAGGCTATGGCTACACCTTC. Translating it yields CASSDGTGKIGYGYTF.